The entry below gives a single T cell receptor (beta chain) sequence along with its context. What it recognizes is unknown. RNA was extracted from bulk tissue without any cell sorting. The CDR3 length is 15 residues. From germline, CDR1 is SGHKS and CDR2 YYEKEE (reference sequence). Trimming cost V 3 bases and J 6 bases; bases outside gene matches: 3. This sample stems from a study of tumor and adjacent non-tumor tissue in lung cancer. Across the study: Aged roughly 31 to 85 years, patients included 10 men and 5 women with stage I to III disease. Samples averaged about 3.8 million productive TCRbeta reads each. Whole-study results and caveats: Compared with tumor, normal lung showed significantly lower TCR diversity.

Three rounds of nested PCR, following a modified ARM-PCR protocol, produced the TCRbeta library. TCRdb ran MiXCR on the multiplex PCR reads and lists one entry per CDR3 protein. The sample comprises just over 200,000 distinct CDR3 sequences, roughly 70% of which are singletons, and 20% to 25% rests with the top ten. The receptor was isolated from a man in his 60s with non-small cell lung cancer. The sample taken for sequencing was lung tumor tissue. This sequence joins TRBV5-5 and TRBJ2-1; 13 positions match TRBD2. CDR3 nucleotide sequence: TGTGCCAGCAGCTCTCGGACTAGCGGGAGCAATGAGCAGTTCTTC. It translates to CASSSRTSGSNEQFF.